What follows is one T cell receptor (beta chain) and its context. The antigen is not known. Every TCR library drew on approximately 3.5 ug of total RNA. cDNA encoding TCRalpha and TCRbeta underwent two nested PCRs of approximately 16 and 10 cycles, each of which was followed by bead purification. TCRdb re-called the 5' RACE reads and shows each CDR3 protein once, DNA omitted. The sample holds under 350,000 distinct CDR3 sequences. The record originates from a study of monozygotic twins with inflammatory bowel disease. Notes on the study in general: Researchers reported no repertoire similarity difference between concordant and discordant twins, possibly from limited power. A single strong IBD-associated signal or clonotype was not supported by the findings.

Germline values: CDR1 SGHVS, CDR2 FQNEAQ. The CDR3 contains 11 residues. Sample: blood. The rearrangement joins TRBV7-8 to TRBJ2-3; with no DNA, the TCRdb D assignment of TRBD1 cannot be verified. This receptor was identified in a human donor with ulcerative colitis or Crohn's disease, or a healthy co-twin of an affected twin (not recorded which). CDR3: CASSEQGPQYF.